The 12 T cell receptor beta chains below come from one sample, sequenced in a study of pediatric ulcerative colitis. TCRdb's copy holds only in-frame clones and misses some; the assay was immunoSEQ multiplex PCR. The table includes roughly 45,000 clones, 78% detected once. Rectal tissue came from one to two pinch biopsies taken at colonoscopy. Sequencing was carried out using gut tissue. The receptors here all came from a girl between 10 and 17 years old with moderate ulcerative colitis.

CDR3 sequence: CASSPPSGRETQYF. The CDR3 nucleotides are TGTGCCAGCTCACCACCGTCAGGGAGGGAGACCCAGTACTTC. The chain is built from TRBV18 and TRBJ2-5, with a weak D call TRBD2 (6 bases). The V end was cut by 0 bases, the J end by 5 bases, with 10 bases between. The CDR3 sequence is 14 residues long. Germline V CDR1 and CDR2: KGHSH, LQKENI.

This clone was seen a handful of times. V gene TRBV30 combines with J gene TRBJ2-3; no definite D call. With 0 bases removed from V and 3 bases from J, the gap between germline ends came to 7 bases. The CDR3 length is 13 residues. Germline V gene data show CDR1 as GTSNPN and CDR2 as SVGIG (reference sequence). CDR3 loop: CAWSVRSTDTQYF. CDR3 coding DNA: TGTGCCTGGAGTGTACGGTCGACAGATACGCAGTATTTT.

This clone was counted a single time. This chain uses TRBV30 with TRBJ1-5, with a tentative D call TRBD1 (6 bases). The CDR3 is 14 amino acids. The germline V gene encodes CDR1 GTSNPN and CDR2 SVGIG (reference sequence). The V gene lost 2 bases and the J gene lost 2 bases, with 10 bases spanning the gap. The CDR3 is CAWSLKGGNQPQHF. The DNA for the CDR3 is TGTGCCTGGAGTCTAAAGGGGGGCAATCAGCCCCAGCATTTT.

This rearrangement joins TRBV14 to TRBJ2-7; 8 nucleotides align to TRBD2. CDR3 length: 16 amino acids. After removal of 3 bases from V and 4 bases from J, the junction contained 11 bases not matched to a gene. Germline V CDR1 and CDR2: SGHDN, FVKESK. In DNA, the CDR3 is TGTGCCAGCAGCCAGAGTGTGGGACTAGGCGTTTACGAGCAGTACTTC. Translation: CASSQSVGLGVYEQYF.

The chain couples TRBV28 to TRBJ1-2; D is undetermined. Germline V gives CDR1 MDHEN, CDR2 SYDVKM. Trimming pared 5 bases from V and 0 bases from J, leaving 10 bases between. This CDR3 has 14 residues. Here the CDR3 DNA reads TGTGCCAGCAGTCCCGGCAGAGCTAACTATGGCTACACCTTC. This sequence encodes CASSPGRANYGYTF.

The rearrangement joins TRBV19 to TRBJ2-5, with 9 bases aligning to TRBD1. V dropped 3 bases and J dropped 5; count of bases not matched to a gene: 7. Germline CDR1 is LNHDA and CDR2 is SQIVND (reference sequence). This CDR3 is built from 15 residues. The CDR3 sequence: CASSMRGQGGETQYF. In DNA, the CDR3 is TGTGCCAGTAGTATGCGGGGACAGGGAGGCGAGACCCAGTACTTC.

J is TRBJ1-6 and V is TRBV6-5, with D possibly TRBD1 on 5 matching bases. The V end was cut by 2 bases, the J end by 7 bases, with 12 bases between. There are 15 residues in the CDR3. The germline V gene encodes CDR1 MNHEY and CDR2 SVGAGI. The DNA of the CDR3 is TGTGCCAGCAGTTACACGGGGCCGGGGAATTCACCCCTCCACTTT. Translation: CASSYTGPGNSPLHF.

The chain has TRBV11-3 and TRBJ2-7, with D possibly TRBD2 on 5 matching bases. The CDR3 length is 15 residues. Trimming took 1 base from V and 0 from J, leaving 10 bases between them. Per germline, CDR1 SGHNT and CDR2 YENEEA. CDR3 loop: CASSLGAGVSYEQYF. Written as DNA, the CDR3 is TGTGCCAGCAGCTTAGGGGCGGGTGTCTCCTACGAGCAGTACTTC.

The rearrangement links TRBV7-2 to TRBJ2-5; D not certain. V lost 5 bases and J 5 bases, leaving 12 bases between the germline ends. The CDR3 extends over 13 amino acids. The germline CDR1 and CDR2 sequences are SGHTA and FQGNSA. As DNA, the CDR3 is TGTGCCAGCAGCGTATTCCCTCGGGAGACCCAGTACTTC. Residues: CASSVFPRETQYF.

V and J are TRBV6-1 and TRBJ2-3; D gene ambiguous. This CDR3 has 13 residues. CDR1 and CDR2 (germline): MNHNS, SASEGT. V lost 2 bases to trimming and J lost 4 bases, with 7 bases between them. The CDR3 sequence: CASSEYKADTQYF. CDR3 coding DNA: TGTGCCAGCAGTGAATATAAGGCAGATACGCAGTATTTT.

The chain recombines TRBV5-1 with TRBJ1-2; possible D gene TRBD1, 5 bases. The CDR3 length is 13 residues. Trimming removed 0 bases at V and 4 bases at J, with 7 bases between. Germline V gene data show CDR1 as SGHRS and CDR2 as YFSETQ. The CDR3: CASSLDGAYGYTF. CDR3 DNA: TGCGCCAGCAGCTTGGACGGGGCCTATGGCTACACCTTC.

The chain joins TRBV21-1 to TRBJ2-1; the listed D gene, TRBD2, was not tested against the DNA. TRBV21-1 is classified as a pseudogene. The CDR3 covers 19 residues. This CDR3 is CASTPSLAGGRPAYNEQFF. The CDR3, as DNA: TGTGCCAGCACGCCCTCACTTGCGGGGGGGCGCCCTGCCTACAATGAGCAGTTCTTC.